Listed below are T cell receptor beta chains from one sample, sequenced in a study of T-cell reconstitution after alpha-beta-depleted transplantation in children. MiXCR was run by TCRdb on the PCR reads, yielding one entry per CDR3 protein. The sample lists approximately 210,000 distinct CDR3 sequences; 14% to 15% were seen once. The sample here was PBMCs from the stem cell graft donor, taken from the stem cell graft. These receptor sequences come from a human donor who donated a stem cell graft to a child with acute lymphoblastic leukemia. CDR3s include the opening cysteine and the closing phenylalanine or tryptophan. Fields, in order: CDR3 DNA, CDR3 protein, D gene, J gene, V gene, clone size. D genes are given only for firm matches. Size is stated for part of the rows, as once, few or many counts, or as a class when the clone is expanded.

TGTGCCAGCAGTTACAAGGCAGGGGGTACGGACACTGAAGCTTTCTTT	CASSYKAGGTDTEAFF	TRBD1	TRBJ1-1	TRBV6-2/TRBV6-3	many
TGCGCCAGCAGCTTGGGGGGTTACTCCTACGAGCAGTACTTC	CASSLGGYSYEQYF	NA	TRBJ2-7	TRBV5-1	many
TGTGCCAGCAGTCCCCGGGGACTAGTGGGCAATGAGCAGTTCTTC	CASSPRGLVGNEQFF	TRBD2	TRBJ2-1	TRBV12-3/TRBV12-4	many
TGCAGCGTTCGCCCGGCGAACACTGAAGCTTTCTTT	CSVRPANTEAFF	NA	TRBJ1-1	TRBV29-1	many
TGTGCCTGCAGCCAAGGGGTCTGGGACAGAGCCCATAATTCACCCCTCCACTTT	CACSQGVWDRAHNSPLHF	TRBD1	TRBJ1-6	TRBV3-1	NA
TGTGCCAGCAGCTTAAGGGCGGTTCACTCTGGAAACACCATATATTTT	CASSLRAVHSGNTIYF	NA	TRBJ1-3	TRBV7-2	many
TGTGCCAGCAGCTTAGCGCGAGTGAGACAAAACACCGGGGAGCTGTTTTTT	CASSLARVRQNTGELFF	NA	TRBJ2-2	TRBV7-9	many
TGCGCCAGCAGCGTGGGGACTCCTAGCACAGATACGCAGTATTTT	CASSVGTPSTDTQYF	NA	TRBJ2-3	TRBV5-1	many
TGTGCCAGCAGTTTAACTAGCGAGAGCACAGATACGCAGTATTTT	CASSLTSESTDTQYF	TRBD2	TRBJ2-3	TRBV12-3/TRBV12-4	many
TGCAGCGTTGATTTACGCGGGGGAGAGCAGTTCTTC	CSVDLRGGEQFF	TRBD2	TRBJ2-1	TRBV29-1	many
TGTGCCAGCAGTTTATCGGGCGAGGGCTACGAGCAGTACTTC	CASSLSGEGYEQYF	NA	TRBJ2-7	TRBV12-3/TRBV12-4	many
TGTGCCAGCAGGGACAGCGGGAAAGGGGAGACCCAGTACTTC	CASRDSGKGETQYF	NA	TRBJ2-5	TRBV25-1	NA
TGTGCCAGCAGCCTACCCCCATCTGGAGGGGCCTACGAGCAGTACTTC	CASSLPPSGGAYEQYF	NA	TRBJ2-7	TRBV5-4	NA
TGCGCCAGCAGCTTGGAGGCGGACCTATCCTCCTACGAGCAGTACTTC	CASSLEADLSSYEQYF	NA	TRBJ2-7	TRBV5-1	many
TGTGCCAGCAGTTACTCGATGGGACTAGCGGGAGCGGAGACCCAGTACTTC	CASSYSMGLAGAETQYF	TRBD2	TRBJ2-5	TRBV6-5	few
TGCAGTGCTAGAGCTGGGGGGCGCCGGTTCACTGAAGCTTTCTTT	CSARAGGRRFTEAFF	NA	TRBJ1-1	TRBV20-1	many
TGTGCCAGCAGCCCGCGGACAGAGGAGGAAAAACTGTTTTTT	CASSPRTEEEKLFF	NA	TRBJ1-4	TRBV3-1	many
TGCAGTGCTAGCTTGACAGAAATATATGGCTACACCTTC	CSASLTEIYGYTF	NA	TRBJ1-2	TRBV20-1	many
TGTGCCAGCCCGGGTTGCTACAGACCAGTAGAGAGCTCCTACAATGAGCAGTTCTTC	CASPGCYRPVESSYNEQFF	NA	TRBJ2-1	TRBV12-3/TRBV12-4	few
TGCAGTGCTAGATTGGGACTAGCCACAGATACGCAGTATTTT	CSARLGLATDTQYF	TRBD2	TRBJ2-3	TRBV20-1	many
TGTGCCAGCAGCCCGACGGAATTTGGCTACACCTTC	CASSPTEFGYTF	NA	TRBJ1-2	TRBV12-3/TRBV12-4	many
TGCGCCAGCAGTGAGCTCCGGACGGATACCTACGAGCAGTACTTC	CASSELRTDTYEQYF	NA	TRBJ2-7	TRBV10-2	NA
TGCGCCAGCAGAATGACTGGTTCCTACGAGCAGTACTTC	CASRMTGSYEQYF	NA	TRBJ2-7	TRBV5-1	NA
TGTGCCAGCAGCTTCGTTGCGGGGGTTACAGATACGCAGTATTTT	CASSFVAGVTDTQYF	TRBD2	TRBJ2-3	TRBV7-9	many
TGTGCCAGCAGCTTATATGGTGAAGCTTTCTTT	CASSLYGEAFF	NA	TRBJ1-1	TRBV11-2	many
TGTGCCAGCAGTTACGGCCCCGTAGAGACTAGCGGGAGGTTGGAGTTCTTC	CASSYGPVETSGRLEFF	TRBD2	TRBJ2-1	TRBV6-5	many
TGCGCCAGCAGCCTGACAGGGTTTTCACCTGGGGCCAACGTCCTGACTTTC	CASSLTGFSPGANVLTF	TRBD1	TRBJ2-6	TRBV5-1	many
TGTGCCAGCAGCTTAAATTACCCCGGGGCGGAAAGCTCCTACAATGAGCAGTTCTTC	CASSLNYPGAESSYNEQFF	NA	TRBJ2-1	TRBV11-2	NA
TGTGCCAGCAAAACCTTCAGCACAGATACGCAGTATTTT	CASKTFSTDTQYF	NA	TRBJ2-3	TRBV27	few
TGTGCCAGCAGTCCCCCCGGGCATGGCTTTGAAGCTTTCTTT	CASSPPGHGFEAFF	NA	TRBJ1-1	TRBV12-3/TRBV12-4	few
TGCAGTGCTCCAAGATGGGGCGGGACTGAGCAGTTCTTC	CSAPRWGGTEQFF	NA	TRBJ2-1	TRBV20-1	many
TGTGCCATCAGTGAGTCTCAAGCGGCAGGGGACTACGAGCAGTACTTC	CAISESQAAGDYEQYF	NA	TRBJ2-7	TRBV10-3	many
TGCGCCAGCAGCATCCGGGAGAGCTCCTACAATGAGCAGTTCTTC	CASSIRESSYNEQFF	NA	TRBJ2-1	TRBV5-1	many
TGTGCCAGCAGCCCTAGCGGGAGAGAGACCCAGTACTTC	CASSPSGRETQYF	TRBD2	TRBJ2-5	TRBV11-3	many
TGCAGTGCCAGGGGGACAATCGGCAATCAGCCCCAGCATTTT	CSARGTIGNQPQHF	TRBD1	TRBJ1-5	TRBV20-1	few
TGTGCCAGCAGCTTGGTAACTAGCGGGAGGACTGAGCAGTTCTTC	CASSLVTSGRTEQFF	TRBD2	TRBJ2-1	TRBV5-5	many
TGTGCCAGCAGCCGTATTAGGCCCAGGGGGCTGGAGACCCAGTACTTC	CASSRIRPRGLETQYF	TRBD1	TRBJ2-5	TRBV7-2	once
TGTGCCAGCAGTTCCAGGCTAAAAAACGGCTACACCTTC	CASSSRLKNGYTF	NA	TRBJ1-2	TRBV6-5	many
TGCGCCAGCAGGACGGGGCCAAACACTGAAGCTTTCTTT	CASRTGPNTEAFF	NA	TRBJ1-1	TRBV5-1	many
TGCGCCAGCAGCCCGGGACTAGCGGGAGTAGCGCGGTTCTTC	CASSPGLAGVARFF	TRBD2	TRBJ2-1	TRBV5-1	many
TGTGCCAGTAGTATCCCAGGGATTGAGTATGGCTACACCTTC	CASSIPGIEYGYTF	NA	TRBJ1-2	TRBV19	once
TGTGCCAGCAGTTCCCAAAGGGCCGTCGGAAATGAGCAGTTCTTC	CASSSQRAVGNEQFF	NA	TRBJ2-1	TRBV12-3/TRBV12-4	many
TGTGCCAGCAGCTTAGGGTGGACAAGGGACACTGAAGCTTTCTTT	CASSLGWTRDTEAFF	NA	TRBJ1-1	TRBV11-2	many
TGTGCCAGCAGCACTTCCGAGGCCCCCTGGGAGCAGTTCTTC	CASSTSEAPWEQFF	NA	TRBJ2-1	TRBV5-5	many
TGTGCCAGCAGCCCGACAGGAGGCGGCTACACCTTC	CASSPTGGGYTF	NA	TRBJ1-2	TRBV11-3	many
TGCAGTGCGCTAGGGGAGAGTAATGAAAAACTGTTTTTT	CSALGESNEKLFF	NA	TRBJ1-4	TRBV20-1	many
TGCAGTGCTAGAGCGGGACAGGGGAAGACCTACGAGCAGTACTTC	CSARAGQGKTYEQYF	TRBD1	TRBJ2-7	TRBV20-1	many
TGCGCCAGCAGCCACCTACAGGGACCGCAGTACTTC	CASSHLQGPQYF	NA	TRBJ2-7	TRBV4-1	medium-sized
TGTGCCAGTAGTATAAGAGAGGGAAGCTCCTACAATGAGCAGTTCTTC	CASSIREGSSYNEQFF	NA	TRBJ2-1	TRBV19	NA
TGTGCCAGCTATCCATCCGAGGGGGGCCAGACCCAGTACTTC	CASYPSEGGQTQYF	NA	TRBJ2-5	TRBV12-3/TRBV12-4	many
TGCGCCAGCAGCCTGGGGGGGGGCGGATCTTCCTACGAGCAGTACTTC	CASSLGGGGSSYEQYF	NA	TRBJ2-7	TRBV5-1	NA
TGTGCCAGCAGCCGCAACCGACTAGCGGGACCCAGCACAGATACGCAGTATTTT	CASSRNRLAGPSTDTQYF	TRBD2	TRBJ2-3	TRBV6-1	many
TGTGCCAGCAGCAGGGACAGGGATAGAAACAATGAGCAGTTCTTC	CASSRDRDRNNEQFF	TRBD1	TRBJ2-1	TRBV7-9	many